The 16 T cell receptor beta chains below all came from one sample that was sequenced in a study of cytomegalovirus exposure and HLA in healthy donors. The PCR ran on 60 Vbeta and 13 Jbeta primers. TCRdb keeps only in-frame clones here, not all; method: immunoSEQ multiplex PCR. The sample gives approximately 170,000 clones, more than 60% of which show up once; 6.5% to 9% is in the top ten. The sample comprised PBMCs. The receptor set was obtained from a woman in her thirties or forties in good health and CMV-seropositive.

The chain recombines TRBV19 with TRBJ2-7; possible D gene TRBD2, 5 bases. The V gene lost 5 bases and the J gene lost 6 bases, with 8 bases spanning the gap. Germline V gene sequence: CDR1 LNHDA, CDR2 SQIVND (reference sequence). CDR3 length: 11 residues. The CDR3 coding sequence is TGTGCCAGTAGTGAGGGTCCCGAGCAGTACTTC. Translation gives CASSEGPEQYF.

V is TRBV7-9 and J is TRBJ2-3; the D gene is possibly TRBD1 (6 bases). This CDR3 is 14 amino acids long. The germline gives CDR1 SEHNR, CDR2 FQNEAQ (reference sequence). Trimming cost V 3 bases and J 2 bases, with 9 bases left between them. CDR3 nucleotide sequence: TGTGCCAGCAGCTTCGGACAGAACACAGATACGCAGTATTTT. Translating gives CASSFGQNTDTQYF. The whole variable domain, filled in from reference TRBV7-9 and TRBJ2-3, reads DTGVSQNPRHKITKRGQNVTFRCDPISEHNRLYWYRQTLGQGPEFLTYFQNEAQLEKSRLLSDRFSAERPKGSFSTLEIQRTEQGDSAMYLCASSFGQNTDTQYFGPGTRLTVL.

This clone was observed a handful of times. The chain joins TRBV4-3 to TRBJ1-5, with TRBD1 identical over 8 bases. CDR1 and CDR2 from the germline V gene are LGHNA and YSLEER. The CDR3 consists of 16 residues. J gave up 0 bases and V 0 bases, and 1 base lay outside the gene matches. CDR3 residues: CASSQETGGSNQPQHF. In nucleotides, the CDR3 is TGCGCCAGCAGCCAAGAAACAGGGGGTAGCAATCAGCCCCAGCATTTT.

This sequence joins TRBV6-5 and TRBJ1-3; no definite D call. Trimming removed 5 bases at V and 2 bases at J, with 10 bases between. The CDR3 loop spans 14 amino acids. The germline V gene encodes CDR1 MNHEY and CDR2 SVGAGI. CDR3 sequence reads: CASSPLATGNTIYF. CDR3 in DNA: TGTGCCAGCAGTCCGCTCGCTACTGGAAACACCATATATTTT.

There are a few counts of this clone. The V and J genes are TRBV27 and TRBJ1-2; TRBD1 aligns across 8 bases. V lost 8 bases to trimming and J lost 7 bases; unmatched junction nucleotides: 12. The CDR3 contains 14 residues. Germline V lookup: CDR1 MNHEY, CDR2 SMNVEV (reference sequence). The CDR3, as DNA: TGTGCCAGCGGCCCGGACAGGGTTTTGTTTGGCTACACCTTC. Encoded protein: CASGPDRVLFGYTF.

The chain recombines TRBV20-1 with TRBJ2-5, with D unresolved. CDR3 length: 11 residues. Trimming pared 2 bases from V and 1 base from J, leaving 2 bases between. Germline loops: CDR1 DFQATT, CDR2 SNEGSKA (reference sequence). The CDR3 nucleotides are TGCAGTGCTAGACTCCAAGAGACCCAGTACTTC. The encoded protein is CSARLQETQYF.

About this clone itself: A junction end diverges from the germline sequence, so it may reflect a read error. V is TRBV5-4 and J is TRBJ2-7; the match to TRBD1 covers 10 bases. This CDR3 region has 15 residues. Per the germline V gene, CDR1 is SGHNT and CDR2 is YYREEE (reference sequence). The CDR3 sequence: CASSRTTGGSYERYF. CDR3 nucleotide sequence: TGTGCCAGCAGCCGAACGACAGGGGGCTCCTACGAGCGGTACTTC.

The chain has TRBV4-3 and TRBJ1-6; a possible D gene is TRBD1 (5 bases). The V gene lost 1 base and the J gene lost 9 bases, with 13 bases spanning the gap. Germline-derived CDR1 and CDR2 are LGHNA and YSLEER. This CDR3 region has 15 residues. For the CDR3, the DNA is TGCGCCAGCAGCCAAGCGGGGGTGAAGGTTTCACCCCTCCACTTT. Translation: CASSQAGVKVSPLHF.

This clone appeared a single time. J is TRBJ1-2 and V is TRBV4-2; possible D gene TRBD1, 6 bases. Germline loops: CDR1 LGHNA, CDR2 YNFKEQ. This CDR3 is built from 15 residues. Trimming stripped 1 base from V and 2 bases from J, with 11 bases between. Here the CDR3 reads CASSQASGANYGYTF. CDR3 bases: TGTGCCAGCAGCCAAGCCTCAGGGGCCAACTATGGCTACACCTTC.

CDR3 protein: CASSQASGQGTNYGYTF. The DNA of the CDR3 is TGCGCCAGCAGCCAAGCCTCCGGGCAGGGGACGAACTATGGCTACACCTTC. The gene calls are TRBV4-1 and TRBJ1-2; tentatively, D is TRBD1 (6 bases). Per the germline V gene, CDR1 is MGHRA and CDR2 is YSYEKL. The CDR3 covers 17 residues. The V and J ends lost 1 base and 2 bases respectively, with 17 bases between them.

The chain has TRBV30 and TRBJ1-2, with D hard to call. The germline CDR1 and CDR2 sequences are GTSNPN and SVGIG (reference sequence). This CDR3 region has 12 residues. V lost 1 base, J lost 5 bases, and 8 bases lay in between. CDR3 protein: CAWSGRGYGYTF. The CDR3 DNA follows: TGTGCCTGGAGTGGTCGAGGGTATGGCTACACCTTC. The entire variable domain, with the rest obtained from reference TRBV30 and TRBJ1-2, is as follows: SQTIHQWPATLVQPVGSPLSLECTVEGTSNPNLYWYRQAAGRGLQLLFYSVGIGQISSEVPQNLSASRPQDRQFILSSKKLLLSDSGFYLCAWSGRGYGYTFGSGTRLTVV.

The rearrangement joins TRBV28 to TRBJ2-4, with D perhaps TRBD1 (5 bases). With 5 bases removed from V and 0 bases from J, the gap between germline ends came to 14 bases. There are 16 residues in the CDR3. CDR1 is MDHEN, CDR2 SYDVKM, per germline. CDR3 region: CASSAYTGAAKNIQYF. The CDR3 DNA sequence: TGTGCCAGCAGTGCTTATACAGGAGCAGCCAAAAACATTCAGTACTTC.

This clone appeared a few times. V usage is TRBV5-1 and J usage is TRBJ2-1, with 10 bases lining up with TRBD1. Germline-derived CDR1 and CDR2 are SGHRS and YFSETQ. The CDR3 loop spans 15 amino acids. The V gene end was trimmed by 0 bases and the J gene end by 3 bases; junction bases not matched to a gene: 0. CDR3 DNA sequence: TGCGCCAGCAGCTTGGGGACAGGGGGCTACAATGAGCAGTTCTTC. Translated, it gives CASSLGTGGYNEQFF.

Only one count was recorded for this clone. The rearrangement links TRBV5-5 to TRBJ1-4; D ambiguous. CDR3 length: 13 amino acids. Germline CDR1 and CDR2: SGHKS and YYEKEE (reference sequence). V was shortened by 4 bases and J by 4 bases, with 8 bases between the two germline ends. The chain's CDR3 is CASSEKINEKLFF. The DNA for the CDR3 is TGTGCCAGCAGCGAGAAAATTAATGAAAAACTGTTTTTT.

V is TRBV27 and J is TRBJ1-2; no definite D call. Trimming left V 3 bases short and J 8 bases short, with 22 bases between. The germline gives CDR1 MNHEY, CDR2 SMNVEV (reference sequence). The CDR3 has 16 amino acids. The CDR3 reads CASSFLPVYRDLGYTF. The CDR3, as DNA: TGTGCCAGCAGTTTTTTACCTGTTTATCGGGATTTGGGCTACACCTTC.

The chain joins TRBV6-5 to TRBJ2-7; the match to TRBD1 covers 10 bases. The CDR3 is made up of 15 amino acids. V trimming: 5 bases; J trimming: 4 bases; junction bases outside the gene matches: 8. Germline lookup yields CDR1 MNHEY and CDR2 SVGAGI. CDR3 sequence reads: CASSVRQGARYEQYF. The CDR3 coding sequence is TGTGCCAGCAGTGTGAGACAGGGGGCGCGTTACGAGCAGTACTTC.